This T cell receptor (beta chain) was identified in a study of control samples from healthy donors and cancer patients. Only in-frame clones appear in the TCRdb table, and some are missing; sequencing was by immunoSEQ multiplex PCR. Recorded for this sample: 150,000 to 200,000 clones. Germline V gene data show CDR1 as LGHDT and CDR2 as YNNKEL (reference sequence). The CDR3 sequence is 14 residues long. The V and J ends lost 3 bases and 2 bases respectively, with 10 bases between them. What was sequenced was blood. The chain joins TRBV3-1 (or the pseudogene TRBV3-2) to TRBJ1-2; weak D call: TRBD1 (5 bases). This receptor was identified in a woman under 40 in good health. CDR3 sequence reads: CASSQGTGNYGYTF. The CDR3, as DNA: TGTGCCAGCAGCCAGGGGACGGGGAACTATGGCTACACCTTC.